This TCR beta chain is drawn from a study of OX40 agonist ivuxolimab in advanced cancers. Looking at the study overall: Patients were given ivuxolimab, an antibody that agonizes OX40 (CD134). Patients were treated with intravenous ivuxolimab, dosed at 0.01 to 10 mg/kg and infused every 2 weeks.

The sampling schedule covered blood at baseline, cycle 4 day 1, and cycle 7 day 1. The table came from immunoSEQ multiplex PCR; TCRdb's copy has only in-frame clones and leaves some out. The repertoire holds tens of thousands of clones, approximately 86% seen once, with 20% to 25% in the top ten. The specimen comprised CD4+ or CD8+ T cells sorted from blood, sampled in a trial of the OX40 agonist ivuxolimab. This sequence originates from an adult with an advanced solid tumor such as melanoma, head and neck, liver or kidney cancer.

Here the CDR3 reads CATSETLYNEQFF. For the CDR3, the DNA is TGTGCCACCAGCGAGACACTCTACAATGAGCAGTTCTTC. The rearrangement links TRBV15 to TRBJ2-1; D gene ambiguous. From germline, CDR1 is LNHNV and CDR2 YYDKDF (reference sequence). The CDR3 length is 13 residues. Trimming removed 5 bases at V and 3 bases at J, with 8 bases between.